The source of this T cell receptor beta chain is a study of T-cell memory formation after mild COVID-19 (dated by TCRdb to the early 2020s). About the investigation overall: TCR sequence clusters from the two donors were largely donor specific. In a couple of donors, T-cell clones that expanded and contracted after mild COVID-19 were followed by sequencing TCRalpha and TCRbeta repertoires longitudinally. The cohort was made up of two young adult volunteers, one female and one male, who were previously healthy. What the study reported, not specific to this receptor: Contracting CD4+ clones were located mainly in the CM and EM memory subsets, whereas CD8+ clones were found to be enriched in EMRA. From day 15 to 85, contracting clones showed balanced CD4/CD8 phenotypes, whereas a second wave of clones that expanded from day 15 to 37 leaned towards CD4+. The second-wave clones that peaked on day 37 were not confirmed to be SARS-CoV-2 specific. The study covered only a couple of mild cases, and larger cohorts including severe cases with pre-infection samples were considered necessary. Some responding clones were detected in pre-infection memory, which suggested that pre-existing cross-reactive memory T cells had joined the SARS-CoV-2 response.

Trimming accounts for 6 bases at V and 4 bases at J, while the number of junction bases matched to no gene is 7. The CDR3, cysteine through phenylalanine, is 15 amino acids long. Only the CDR3 part of the read is kept: 45 bases, read in frame from the first base. Ficoll-Paque density gradient centrifugation was used to isolate PBMCs. For sequencing, an Illumina NovaSeq 6000 was employed. TCRalpha and TCRbeta cDNA libraries were constructed by 5'RACE with constant-segment primers, with sample barcodes and unique molecular identifiers being introduced. RNA was extracted from every sample with Trizol reagent. Libraries were amplified in two PCR steps, with a second sample barcode and Illumina TruSeq adapters added in the second step. Sequencing of the libraries was done on an Illumina NovaSeq, producing 2 x 150 bp paired-end reads. The study's own analysis went as follows. Reads were demultiplexed and collapsed into UMI-guided consensus sequences with migec v1.2.7. Using mixcr v2.1.11, UMI consensuses were aligned to TRA and TRB V and J templates and then assembled into clonotypes. A clonotype was counted as expanded or contracted only if both edgeR and NoisET called the change significant, with noise models trained on biological replicates. For edgeR calls, a false discovery rate-adjusted p below 0.01 and a log2 fold-change threshold of 1 were applied. PCA with hierarchical clustering of max-normalized trajectories of the 1000 most abundant clonotypes was used as exploratory dynamics analysis. Separately sequenced CD4+ and CD8+ repertoires were used to assign the CD4 or CD8 phenotype of responding clones. TCRdb trimmed the raw reads at Q25, called clones with MiXCR and kept productive beta chains. Each entry merges the rows of one CDR3 protein and shows their most common DNA and genes. TCRdb's processing, not the authors' own work, is the source of the V and J calls. The sample has over 400,000 distinct CDR3 sequences on record, more than 20% of them singletons. The ten most abundant clones make up around 13% of the sample.

This clonotype was seen only a few times. It has no known antigen specificity. Nothing much larger sits one base from this clone, and base qualities are not available. The sequence joins TRBV12-3 or TRBV12-4 to TRBJ2-1, with 9 bases matching TRBD2. The sequence was obtained from an adult woman who had mild COVID-19 (a few samples of this study predate the infection). The sample titles of this study are shuffled in the database, so cell type and time point are left out; the donor was told from shared clones. Sequencing was done on a sample of PBMCs or a T cell subset sorted from them (not recorded which). The DNA sequence is TGTGCCAGCAGCGCGGGGGGGGCAGGATACAATGAGCAGTTCTTC. This is translated as CASSAGGAGYNEQFF.